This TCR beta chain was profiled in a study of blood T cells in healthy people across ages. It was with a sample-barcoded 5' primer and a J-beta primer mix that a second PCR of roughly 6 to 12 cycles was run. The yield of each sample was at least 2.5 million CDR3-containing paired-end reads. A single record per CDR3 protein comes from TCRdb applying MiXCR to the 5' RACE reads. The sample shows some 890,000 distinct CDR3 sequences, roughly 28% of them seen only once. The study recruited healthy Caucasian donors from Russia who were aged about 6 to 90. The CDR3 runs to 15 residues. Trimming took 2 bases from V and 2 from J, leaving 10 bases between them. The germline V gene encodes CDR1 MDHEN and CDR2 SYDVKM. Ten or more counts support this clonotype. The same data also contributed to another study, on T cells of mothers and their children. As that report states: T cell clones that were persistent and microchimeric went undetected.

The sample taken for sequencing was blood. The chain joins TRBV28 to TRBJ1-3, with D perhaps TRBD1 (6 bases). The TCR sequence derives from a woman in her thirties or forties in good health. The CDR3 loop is CASSLTTGTGNTIYF. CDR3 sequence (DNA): TGTGCCAGCAGTTTAACGACAGGAACTGGAAACACCATATATTTT.